This T cell receptor (beta chain) originates from a study of blood T cell repertoires in COVID-19. The method was immunoSEQ multiplex PCR; TCRdb's version includes in-frame clones alone and lacks a portion of them. This table holds approximately 54,000 clones, 90% found once. Unmatched junction bases numbered 12, after V lost 3 bases and J lost 4 bases. Germline lookup yields CDR1 GTSNPN and CDR2 SVGIG (reference sequence). The CDR3 has 16 residues. This clonotype was obtained from a man aged 45 to 65 with acute or convalescent COVID-19. Sequencing was done on a sample of peripheral blood. The rearrangement links TRBV30 to TRBJ2-3; 8 bases line up with TRBD2. CDR3 sequence (DNA): TGTGCCTGGAGCATAAGACTAGCGTTTGGTCCAGATACGCAGTATTTT. This sequence encodes CAWSIRLAFGPDTQYF.